One and the same sample provided the 12 T cell receptor beta chains below, sequenced in a study of shared clonotypes between healthy human individuals. Sequenced by immunoSEQ multiplex PCR; TCRdb stores in-frame clones only, minus some. Of about 1.1 million clones listed, 70% to 80% are singletons. Source material: memory CD4+ T cells from PBMCs. Subset described: CD45RA-negative fraction. These receptor sequences come from a man aged 18 to 30 in good health. Some clones in this sample may be carry-over from other donors' samples.

The genes are TRBV7-3 and TRBJ2-2, with D uncertain. Germline V gives CDR1 SGHTA, CDR2 FQGTGA. Trimming took off 5 bases at V and 3 bases at J, with 13 bases between the two ends. The CDR3 runs to 15 residues. The CDR3 loop reads CASSPQVQHTGELFF. In DNA form, the CDR3 reads TGTGCCAGCAGCCCCCAGGTCCAACACACCGGGGAGCTGTTTTTT. The full variable domain, in which reference TRBV7-3 and TRBJ2-2 provide the parts outside the CDR3, is GAGVSQTPSNKVTEKGKYVELRCDPISGHTALYWYRQSLGQGPEFLIYFQGTGAADDSGLPNDRFFAVRPEGSVSTLKIQRTERGDSAVYLCASSPQVQHTGELFFGEGSRLTVL.

Note on this clone: The identical CDR3 is also encoded by other nucleotide sequences in the sample. This chain connects TRBV7-2 to TRBJ2-7; 8 positions match TRBD2. This CDR3 region has 15 residues. J gave up 4 bases and V 1 base, and 6 bases lay outside the gene matches. Looked up from germline, CDR1 is SGHTA and CDR2 is FQGNSA. The DNA for the CDR3 is TGTGCCAGCAGCTTAGGTACTAGCGGTCCTTACGAGCAGTACTTC. Encoded protein: CASSLGTSGPYEQYF.

This chain uses TRBV5-1 with TRBJ2-7, with 12 bases that match TRBD1. V lost 2 bases to trimming and J lost 5 bases; unmatched junction nucleotides: 8. The germline CDR1 and CDR2 sequences are SGHRS and YFSETQ. The CDR3 extends over 16 amino acids. The DNA of the CDR3 is TGCGCCAGCAGCTTTAACTGGGGACAGGGGGCGAACGAGCAGTACTTC. It translates to CASSFNWGQGANEQYF.

This rearrangement joins TRBV2 to TRBJ2-5, with a possible D match to TRBD1 (6 bases). This CDR3 is 12 amino acids long. The V end was cut by 6 bases, the J end by 6 bases, with 11 bases between. Germline V gives CDR1 SNHLY, CDR2 FYNNEI. Here the CDR3 reads CASRYREQTQYF. The CDR3 DNA follows: TGTGCCAGCAGGTACAGGGAGCAGACCCAGTACTTC.

This clone was detected a few times. In nucleotides, the CDR3 is TGTGCCAGCAGTTTAGGCCCCGCTAGCGGGTTCAACGAGCAGTACTTC. Residues: CASSLGPASGFNEQYF. J is TRBJ2-7 and V is TRBV28, with 8 bases matching TRBD2. The V segment lost 2 bases and the J segment 5 bases; nucleotides outside the gene matches: 11. Germline lookup yields CDR1 MDHEN and CDR2 SYDVKM. This CDR3 comprises 16 residues.

This clone has only one observation. Other DNA sequences in the same sample also yield this CDR3. The rearrangement links TRBV5-1 to TRBJ1-5, with D maybe TRBD1 (5 bases). Germline V gene data show CDR1 as SGHRS and CDR2 as YFSETQ. V was pared by 0 bases and J by 4 bases, with 8 bases between. The CDR3 totals 14 residues. The CDR3 bases are TGCGCCAGCAGCTTGGGACAGCCAAATCAGCCCCAGCATTTT. Its protein is CASSLGQPNQPQHF.

This chain links TRBV5-4 with TRBJ2-1; TRBD2 matches at 12 bases. The CDR3 has 17 amino acids. The V gene end was trimmed by 4 bases and the J gene end by 8 bases; junction bases not matched to a gene: 13. The germline V gene encodes CDR1 SGHNT and CDR2 YYREEE (reference sequence). The CDR3 sequence is CASSAASGRAMMDEQFF. CDR3 sequence (DNA): TGTGCCAGCAGCGCTGCTAGCGGGAGGGCCATGATGGATGAGCAGTTCTTC. The full variable domain, its missing parts supplied by reference TRBV5-4 and TRBJ2-1, is ETGVTQSPTHLIKTRGQQVTLRCSSQSGHNTVSWYQQALGQGPQFIFQYYREEENGRGNFPPRFSGLQFPNYSSELNVNALELDDSALYLCASSAASGRAMMDEQFFGPGTRLTVL.

The chain employs TRBV19 and TRBJ2-1, with 8 positions matching TRBD2. This CDR3 is 15 amino acids long. V dropped 6 bases and J dropped 2; count of bases not matched to a gene: 6. CDR1 and CDR2 from the germline V gene are LNHDA and SQIVND (reference sequence). This CDR3 reads CASRASGSPYNEQFF. The CDR3 nucleotides read TGTGCCAGTAGGGCAAGCGGGAGCCCCTACAATGAGCAGTTCTTC. Full variable domain (missing parts from reference TRBV19 and TRBJ2-1): DGGITQSPKYLFRKEGQNVTLSCEQNLNHDAMYWYRQDPGQGLRLIYYSQIVNDFQKGDIAEGYSVSREKKESFPLTVTSAQKNPTAFYLCASRASGSPYNEQFFGPGTRLTVL.

CDR3 sequence reads: CASSRTGGNEQFF. For the CDR3, the DNA is TGTGCCAGCAGCCGGACAGGTGGCAATGAGCAGTTCTTC. This rearrangement joins TRBV7-9 to TRBJ2-1, with 7 bases lining up with TRBD1. Germline trimming cut 5 bases from V and 6 bases from J; bases unmatched to any gene: 4. Germline V gives CDR1 SEHNR, CDR2 FQNEAQ (reference sequence). The length of the CDR3 is 13 residues.

The rearrangement uses TRBV5-1 and TRBJ2-5; 7 bases are shared with TRBD1. In germline, CDR1 is SGHRS, CDR2 YFSETQ. This CDR3 region has 14 residues. The ends lost 4 bases at V and 5 bases at J; junction bases unmatched: 8. The CDR3 loop reads CASSLDRVTETQYF. The CDR3 coding sequence is TGCGCCAGCAGCCTTGACAGGGTTACGGAGACCCAGTACTTC.

V is TRBV7-9 and J is TRBJ1-5, with 7 bases matching TRBD1. Germline CDR1 is SEHNR and CDR2 is FQNEAQ (reference sequence). The CDR3 length is 18 residues. The J segment lost 3 bases and the V segment lost 5 bases, leaving 16 bases of the junction unmatched. This chain's CDR3 is CASSPAGTAKGANQPQHF. CDR3 nucleotides: TGTGCCAGCAGCCCAGCCGGGACAGCGAAAGGGGCCAATCAGCCCCAGCATTTT.

The gene calls are TRBV2 and TRBJ2-1; D is unresolved. This CDR3 has 13 amino acids. Trimming pared 5 bases from V and 0 bases from J, leaving 5 bases between. Germline CDR1 reads SNHLY; CDR2 reads FYNNEI. Here the CDR3 reads CASSQDSYNEQFF. CDR3 DNA: TGTGCCAGCAGTCAGGACTCCTACAATGAGCAGTTCTTC.